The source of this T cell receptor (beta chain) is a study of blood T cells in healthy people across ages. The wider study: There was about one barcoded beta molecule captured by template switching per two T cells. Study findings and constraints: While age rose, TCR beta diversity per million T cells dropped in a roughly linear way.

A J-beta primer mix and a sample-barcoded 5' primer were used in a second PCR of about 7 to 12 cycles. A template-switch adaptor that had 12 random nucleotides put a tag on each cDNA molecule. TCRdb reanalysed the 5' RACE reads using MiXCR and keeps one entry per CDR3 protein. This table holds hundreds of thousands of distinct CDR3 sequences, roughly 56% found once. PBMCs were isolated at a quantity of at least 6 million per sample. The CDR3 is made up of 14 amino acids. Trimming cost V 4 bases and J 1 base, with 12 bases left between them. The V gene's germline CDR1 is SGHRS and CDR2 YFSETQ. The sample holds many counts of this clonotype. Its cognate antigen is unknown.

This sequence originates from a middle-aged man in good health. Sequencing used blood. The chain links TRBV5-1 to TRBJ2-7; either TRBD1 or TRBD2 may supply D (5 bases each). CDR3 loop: CASSLGTTSYEQYF. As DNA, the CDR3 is TGCGCCAGCAGCCTAGGGACCACTTCCTACGAGCAGTACTTC.